The clone carrying this T cell receptor (beta chain) showed up just a few times. Its antigen is as yet unknown. Per germline, CDR1 MNHEY and CDR2 SVGEGT. The CDR3 loop spans 16 amino acids. The J segment lost 8 bases and the V segment lost 5 bases, leaving 7 bases of the junction unmatched. A universal primer site and UMIs were added as TCR cDNA was made by 5'RACE template switching. TCRdb recomputed calls from the 5' RACE reads with MiXCR, one row per CDR3 protein. The sample has 450,000 to 600,000 distinct CDR3 sequences, less than 20% seen once; the top ten hold roughly 17%. This record comes from a study of T cells after yellow fever vaccination. Study conclusions and caveats: Only a small proportion of the clonotypes turned up in both the CD4 and the CD8 compartments, likely arising from convergent recombination. Abundant bulk-derived clonotypes could contaminate FACS-sorted repertoires. Researchers report a weaker secondary response that nonetheless peaked faster, day 5 versus 15.

This sample comprised PBMCs, obtained about 5 days after the first yellow fever vaccination. This sequence was found in a man younger than 35 who received the YFV17D yellow fever vaccine. This rearrangement joins TRBV6-2 or TRBV6-3 to TRBJ2-1; the match to TRBD2 covers 15 bases. The CDR3 here is CASSPGTSGGLYEQFF. CDR3 DNA sequence: TGTGCCAGCAGTCCCGGGACTAGCGGGGGGCTATATGAGCAGTTCTTC.